This T cell receptor (beta chain) appears in the sequencing data of a study of cytomegalovirus exposure and HLA in healthy donors. PCR amplification relied on 60 Vbeta primers (plus 13 Jbeta primers). Sequenced by immunoSEQ multiplex PCR; TCRdb stores in-frame clones only, minus some. This sample's table reports 45,000 to 70,000 clones. Comments on this clone: Compared with germline, one end of the junction differs, possibly owing to a read error.

Input material: PBMCs. This TCR was recovered from a woman aged 25 to 39 in good health and CMV-seropositive.

The CDR3, as DNA: TGCAGCGTCGAAGTGATTAGGACTAGCGGAAACAATGAGCAGTTCTTC. This sequence encodes CSVEVIRTSGNNEQFF. The V and J genes are TRBV29-1 and TRBJ2-1; 10 nucleotides agree with TRBD2. Germline V gene sequence: CDR1 SQVTM, CDR2 ANQGSEA. The CDR3 is 16 amino acids.